This T cell receptor (beta chain) was sequenced for a study of blood T cell repertoires in COVID-19. As handled by the study authors: Estimates of nucleated cell counts were drawn from the amplification of reference gene primers. TCRdb keeps only in-frame clones here, not all; method: immunoSEQ multiplex PCR. From that table come the V and J calls and clone size; the DNA was used to work out D and trimming. The sample consists of some 240,000 clones, around 87% of them appearing once. V dropped 0 bases and J dropped 4 bases, with 14 bases sitting between them. Germline loops: CDR1 SGHRS, CDR2 YFSETQ. The CDR3 has 16 amino acids.

Sequenced sample: peripheral blood. The TCR comes from a woman aged 55-69 years with COVID-19, enrolled during active disease. The V call is TRBV5-1, the J call TRBJ1-3; D gene uncertain. The CDR3 is CASSLAGVERGNTIYF. In DNA, the CDR3 is TGCGCCAGCAGCTTGGCCGGGGTGGAAAGAGGAAACACCATATATTTT.